This T cell receptor (beta chain) is from a study of regulatory T cells in long-lasting Graves disease. For the study at large: Persistent cases took antithyroid drugs over 5 years and stayed TSH receptor antibody positive. The study's findings and limits: Lower TCR diversity was seen in persistent Graves' patients than in newly diagnosed ones. Persistent disease exhibited a predilection for TRBV28, TRBJ1-2 and TRBJ2-5.

Time point: persistent/refractory GD, antithyroid drugs over 5 years with positive TRAb. Following extraction of RNA from PBMCs, that RNA was used to make the TCR library. Roughly 10 milliliters of peripheral blood were taken and placed in EDTA tubes. On this clonotype: Its antigen is not known.

To make TCR beta libraries, researchers used iRepertoire HTBI primers and Arm-PCR of CDR3 regions. In TCRdb, the multiplex PCR reads were re-called with MiXCR into one record per CDR3 protein. The sample yields around 460,000 distinct CDR3 sequences, less than 25% seen once. The germline V and J ends were trimmed by 7 bases and 7 bases, with 17 bases remaining between them. The CDR3 runs to 13 residues. Germline lookup yields CDR1 MDHEN and CDR2 SYDVKM. The chain recombines TRBV28 with TRBJ2-7; perhaps TRBD2 as D (6 bases). The sequence was obtained from a female donor with Graves disease. The input for sequencing was peripheral blood mononuclear cells (PBMCs), taken when the disease was refractory, from a patient treated with antithyroid drugs. The CDR3 DNA is TGTGCCAGCAAGGTTGGGGGGACCGGGGAGCAGTACTTC. As protein: CASKVGGTGEQYF.